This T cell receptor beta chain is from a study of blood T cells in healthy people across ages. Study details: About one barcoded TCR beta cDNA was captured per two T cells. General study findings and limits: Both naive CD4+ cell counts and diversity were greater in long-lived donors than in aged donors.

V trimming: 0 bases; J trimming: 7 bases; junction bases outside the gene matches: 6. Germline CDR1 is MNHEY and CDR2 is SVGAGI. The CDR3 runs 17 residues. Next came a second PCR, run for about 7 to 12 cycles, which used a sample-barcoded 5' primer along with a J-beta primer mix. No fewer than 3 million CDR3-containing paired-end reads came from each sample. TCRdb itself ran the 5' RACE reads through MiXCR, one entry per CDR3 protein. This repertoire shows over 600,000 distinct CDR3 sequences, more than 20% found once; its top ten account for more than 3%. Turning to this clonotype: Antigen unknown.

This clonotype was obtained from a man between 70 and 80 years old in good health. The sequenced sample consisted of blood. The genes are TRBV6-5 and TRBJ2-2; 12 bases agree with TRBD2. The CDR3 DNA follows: TGTGCCAGCAGTTACTCGCTAGCGGGAGGGCCCAGCGGGGAGCTGTTTTTT. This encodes CASSYSLAGGPSGELFF.